This TCR beta chain was recorded in a study of CD8 T cells in ankylosing spondylitis. TCRdb recomputed calls from the 5' RACE reads with MiXCR, one row per CDR3 protein. Of roughly 250,000 distinct CDR3 sequences in the sample, approximately 9% were seen once. From germline, CDR1 is SGHDT and CDR2 YYEEEE. Between the trimmed V and J ends, which lost 0 bases and 3 bases, there was a span of 9 bases. This CDR3 contains 15 residues. This clonotype has at least ten counts. The chain recombines TRBV5-6 with TRBJ1-4; D not resolved. Sequenced sample: blood, either unsorted or a sorted T cell fraction (not recorded which). This receptor was taken from a male donor with ankylosing spondylitis or in good health (not recorded which). The CDR3 nucleotides read TGTGCCAGCAGCTTGGGGGCAGGTCCTAATGAAAAACTGTTTTTT. Translation gives CASSLGAGPNEKLFF.